This TCR beta chain was captured by sequencing in a study of CD8 T cells in Susac syndrome. It was with random hexamers that 0.5 to 1 ug RNA was reverse transcribed. TCRdb passed the immunoSEQ multiplex PCR reads through MiXCR, listing each CDR3 protein once. This table holds roughly 140,000 distinct CDR3 sequences, approximately 93% found once. CDR1 is DFQATT, CDR2 SNEGSKA, per germline (reference sequence). The CDR3 is 14 amino acids. V was trimmed by 1 base and J by 13 bases, leaving 17 bases between them. CD8+ and CD4+ blood T cells underwent TCR beta sequencing. Input material: CD8+ T cells from PBMCs. The chain combines TRBV20-1 with TRBJ1-6; no firm D call. The TCR originated in a human donor with multiple sclerosis. The CDR3 DNA is TGCAGTGCTAGAGGATCCGGGAATCTGGCTCCCCTCCACTTT. It yields the protein CSARGSGNLAPLHF.